The present entry profiles one T cell receptor (beta chain) with its context. Sequencing used immunoSEQ multiplex PCR; TCRdb keeps in-frame clones, though not all of them. The data hold approximately 70,000 clones, with more than 80% observed a single time. The data are from a study of OX40 agonist ivuxolimab in advanced cancers. The V end was cut by 6 bases, the J end by 3 bases, with 12 bases between. CDR1 and CDR2 from the germline V gene are KGHSH and LQKENI. The CDR3 is made up of 14 amino acids. This sample comprised CD4+ or CD8+ T cells sorted from blood, obtained in a trial of the OX40 agonist ivuxolimab. The rearrangement joins TRBV18 to TRBJ1-5; tentative D call: TRBD1 (6 bases). This clonotype was sampled from an adult with an advanced solid tumor such as melanoma, head and neck, liver or kidney cancer. The CDR3 here is CASSHGQSNQPQHF. The CDR3 nucleotides read TGTGCCAGCTCCCACGGACAGTCCAATCAGCCCCAGCATTTT.